Each of the 9 T cell receptor beta chains below was sequenced from the same sample in a study of OX40 agonist ivuxolimab in advanced cancers. Some clones are missing from TCRdb's copy, which holds only in-frame ones; the method was immunoSEQ multiplex PCR. This table holds about 58,000 clones, 65% to 85% found once. The sample in question was CD4+ or CD8+ T cells sorted from blood, obtained in a trial of the OX40 agonist ivuxolimab. These receptor sequences come from an adult with an advanced solid tumor such as melanoma, head and neck, liver or kidney cancer.

The chain links TRBV2 to TRBJ2-7; D unclear. This CDR3 is 14 amino acids long. The germline V gene encodes CDR1 SNHLY and CDR2 FYNNEI. The CDR3 sequence is CASSRSQVSHEQYV. The CDR3 region has the DNA TGTGCCAGCAGTCGATCCCAGGTCTCCCACGAGCAGTACGTC.

J is TRBJ2-7 and V is TRBV7-8; tentative D call: TRBD2 (6 bases). CDR3 length: 15 residues. Trimming removed 1 base at V and 2 bases at J, with 12 bases between. The V gene's germline CDR1 is SGHVS and CDR2 FQNEAQ. CDR3 DNA: TGTGCCAGCAGCTTAGGGGGGACTGGAGCCTACGAGCAGTACGTC. It encodes CASSLGGTGAYEQYV.

The chain joins TRBV5-4 to TRBJ1-5; 11 positions match TRBD1. This CDR3 spans 14 amino acids. J was trimmed by 6 bases and V by 3 bases; bases with no gene match: 2. The germline CDR1 and CDR2 sequences are SGHNT and YYREEE (reference sequence). CDR3 bases: TGTGCCAGCAGCTCGGGGACAGGGGGTCAGCCCCAGCATTTT. Translated, it gives CASSSGTGGQPQHF.

The chain links TRBV5-1 to TRBJ2-3; 8 nucleotides agree with TRBD1. In germline, CDR1 is SGHRS, CDR2 YFSETQ. J lost 5 bases, V lost 3 bases, and 5 bases had no gene match. The CDR3 length is 14 residues. The CDR3 loop is CASSSDRVEDTQYF. The CDR3 nucleotides are TGCGCCAGCAGCTCGGACAGGGTCGAAGATACGCAGTATTTT.

The V call is TRBV11-3, the J call TRBJ2-5, with 13 bases aligning to TRBD2. The germline V gene has CDR1 SGHNT and CDR2 YENEEA. The CDR3 has 18 residues. V was clipped by 1 base and J by 3 bases; unmatched bases: 8. CDR3 nucleotides: TGTGCCAGCAGCTTAGCGGCACTAGCGGGAGGGAGAAAAGAGACCCAGTACTTC. Protein product: CASSLAALAGGRKETQYF.

By its share, this clone is medium-sized (0.01 to 0.1%). The genes are TRBV7-9 and TRBJ1-4, with 7 positions matching TRBD1. This CDR3 spans 14 amino acids. Losses at the gene ends were 5 bases for V and 6 bases for J; bases not matched to a gene: 6. Germline CDR1 SEHNR, CDR2 FQNEAQ (reference sequence). The CDR3 bases are TGTGCCAGCAGCGTCCAGGGGGGGGATGAAAAACTGTTTTTT. This codes for CASSVQGGDEKLFF.

J is TRBJ2-1 and V is TRBV4-3; the D gene is possibly TRBD2 (5 bases). CDR3 size: 14 residues. Germline V gene sequence: CDR1 LGHNA, CDR2 YSLEER. Trimming cost V 4 bases and J 5 bases, with 12 bases left between them. This CDR3 reads CASSPWGVNNEQFF. Here the CDR3 DNA reads TGCGCCAGCAGCCCCTGGGGAGTAAACAATGAGCAGTTCTTC.

This chain uses TRBV2 with TRBJ2-1; D is possibly TRBD1 (6 bases). The CDR3 is 15 amino acids. V was clipped by 7 bases and J by 7 bases, with 20 bases between them. The germline gives CDR1 SNHLY, CDR2 FYNNEI. The CDR3 sequence is CASTRQSWQGNEQFF. In DNA, the CDR3 is TGTGCCAGCACCCGTCAGTCGTGGCAGGGGAATGAGCAGTTCTTC.

The chain has TRBV13 and TRBJ1-2; TRBD1 matches 8 bases. The CDR3 is 16 residues long. Germline V lookup: CDR1 PRHDT, CDR2 FYEKMQ (reference sequence). Germline trimming cut 0 bases from V and 3 bases from J; bases unmatched to any gene: 6. The CDR3 DNA reads TGTGCCAGCAGCTTAGGGACAGGGGAAAACTACTATGGCTACACCTTC. It specifies CASSLGTGENYYGYTF.